Below are 25 T cell receptor beta chains sequenced from a single sample in a study of blood T cell repertoires in COVID-19 (dated by TCRdb to 2018 to 2021). The library relied on the immunoSEQ multiplex PCR assay. TCRdb's version of the immuneACCESS table is confined to in-frame rearrangements and falls short of the full clone set. An unresolved V gene accounts for under half of the shortfall where checked; the remainder is of unknown origin. For this sample there are 370,000 or so clones; about four fifths appear just once. The leading ten clones occupy around 1% of the sample. Sequencing was carried out using peripheral blood. The receptors stem from a human donor with acute or convalescent COVID-19. The donor label of this sample is uncertain.

The chain couples TRBV11-2 to TRBJ2-1, with TRBD2 matching 10 bases. CDR1 is SGHAT, CDR2 FQNNGV, per germline. The CDR3 consists of 17 residues. V lost 5 bases and J lost 6; bases outside the gene matches: 13. The CDR3 nucleotides are TGTGCCAGCAGCCCGGGGCGGTCGGCTAGCGGGAGCAATGAGCAGTTCTTC. Translated: CASSPGRSASGSNEQFF.

The chain uses TRBV6-4 and TRBJ2-2; 7 nucleotides agree with TRBD1. Trimming at V came to 7 bases and at J to 2 bases, leaving 7 bases not matched to a gene. CDR3 length equals 15 residues. The germline V gene has CDR1 MRHNA and CDR2 SNTAGT. DNA for the CDR3: TGTGCCAGCAAACCGAACAGGGGCAACACCGGGGAGCTGTTTTTT. Translated, it gives CASKPNRGNTGELFF.

V gene TRBV6-6 combines with J gene TRBJ1-2; tentative D call: TRBD1 (5 bases). The V gene lost 5 bases and the J gene lost 0 bases, with 16 bases spanning the gap. CDR1 is MNHNY, CDR2 SVGAGI, per germline (reference sequence). The CDR3 extends over 16 amino acids. The CDR3 loop reads CASSQTRTRSNYGYTF. The CDR3 bases are TGTGCCAGCAGTCAAACTCGGACACGCTCTAACTATGGCTACACCTTC.

V gene TRBV18 combines with J gene TRBJ2-3, with D maybe TRBD1 (5 bases). The CDR3 loop spans 15 amino acids. The V end was cut by 5 bases, the J end by 2 bases, with 14 bases between. Germline CDR1 and CDR2: KGHSH and LQKENI. CDR3 sequence: CASSFRAGITDTQYF. CDR3 coding DNA: TGTGCCAGCTCATTCAGGGCTGGAATCACAGATACGCAGTATTTT.

V usage is TRBV3-1 (or the pseudogene TRBV3-2) and J usage is TRBJ2-3, with 7 nucleotides matching TRBD2. Germline V CDR1 and CDR2: LGHDT, YNNKEL (reference sequence). The CDR3 covers 15 residues. The J segment lost 7 bases and the V segment lost 3 bases, leaving 10 bases of the junction unmatched. CDR3 sequence reads: CASSHGVRGGNTQYF. The DNA for the CDR3 is TGTGCCAGCAGCCATGGCGTTAGGGGAGGGAATACGCAGTATTTT.

The genes are TRBV3-1 (or the pseudogene TRBV3-2) and TRBJ1-2; 11 nucleotides line up with TRBD1. This CDR3 is built from 14 residues. Germline V gene lookup returns CDR1 LGHDT and CDR2 YNNKEL (reference sequence). V shed 4 bases, J shed 3 bases, and the junction held 1 base outside the gene matches. In DNA form, the CDR3 reads TGTGCCAGCAGCCGGACAGGGGGCGACTATGGCTACACCTTC. Translation gives CASSRTGGDYGYTF.

This clone was found many times. The chain carries TRBV5-1 and TRBJ2-2; no firm D call. The germline CDR1 and CDR2 sequences are SGHRS and YFSETQ. This CDR3 comprises 13 residues. The V and J ends lost 2 bases and 1 base respectively, with 3 bases between them. The CDR3, as DNA: TGCGCCAGCAGCTTCGGGAACACCGGGGAGCTGTTTTTT. Encoded protein: CASSFGNTGELFF. The full variable domain, rest sourced from reference TRBV5-1 and TRBJ2-2, is KAGVTQTPRYLIKTRGQQVTLSCSPISGHRSVSWYQQTPGQGLQFLFEYFSETQRNKGNFPGRFSGRQFSNSRSEMNVSTLELGDSALYLCASSFGNTGELFFGEGSRLTVL.

This chain joins TRBV7-2 and TRBJ2-7; TRBD1 is a possible D gene (6 bases). Germline V gene lookup returns CDR1 SGHTA and CDR2 FQGNSA. The CDR3 length is 12 residues. Trimming removed 6 bases at V and 6 bases at J, with 12 bases between. CDR3 amino acids: CASSRDRREQYF. The CDR3 DNA sequence: TGTGCCAGCAGTCGCGACAGGCGCGAGCAGTACTTC.

The chain couples TRBV5-1 to TRBJ1-1; D not resolved. Germline CDR1 reads SGHRS; CDR2 reads YFSETQ. Trimming left V 2 bases short and J 0 bases short, with 11 bases between. The CDR3 is 15 amino acids. The CDR3 loop is CASSFSVFMNTEAFF. DNA of the CDR3: TGCGCCAGCAGCTTTAGCGTGTTCATGAACACTGAAGCTTTCTTT.

CDR3 nucleotide sequence: TGTGCCAGCAGTGGATTGGAGACAGGGGTCGCCTATAATTCACCCCTCCACTTT. Translated: CASSGLETGVAYNSPLHF. V usage is TRBV25-1 and J usage is TRBJ1-6, with TRBD1 matching 8 bases. The length of the CDR3 is 18 residues. J lost 2 bases, V lost 4 bases, and 10 bases had no gene match. CDR1 and CDR2 (germline): MGHDK, SYGVNS.

The chain has TRBV28 and TRBJ1-3; D might be TRBD1 (6 bases). CDR3 length equals 15 residues. Looked up from germline, CDR1 is MDHEN and CDR2 is SYDVKM. The V and J ends lost 6 bases and 4 bases respectively, with 16 bases between them. CDR3 protein: CASRTTGSGGNTIYF. In nucleotides, the CDR3 is TGTGCCAGCAGAACAACAGGGTCTGGAGGAAACACCATATATTTT.

This clone was recorded once. CDR3 DNA: TGTGCCATCATTGGCCCTATTGGCAGGCTTGAATCACCCCTCCACTTT. Its protein product is CAIIGPIGRLESPLHF. The V call is TRBV10-3, the J call TRBJ1-6; no clear D. V lost 7 bases to trimming and J lost 10 bases, with 23 bases between them. The germline V gene encodes CDR1 ENHRY and CDR2 SYGVKD. This CDR3 has 16 amino acids.

The rearrangement joins TRBV30 to TRBJ2-5; tentatively, D is TRBD1 (5 bases). CDR3 length: 17 residues. The germline CDR1 and CDR2 sequences are GTSNPN and SVGIG (reference sequence). The V gene lost 3 bases and the J gene lost 5 bases, with 25 bases spanning the gap. The CDR3 region is CAWRSKGQGRLVETQYF. The CDR3 DNA follows: TGTGCCTGGAGATCCAAGGGGCAGGGCCGCTTGGTCGAGACCCAGTACTTC.

This clone was counted between two and nine times. The chain uses TRBV6-5 and TRBJ1-2, with 11 bases lining up with TRBD1. The CDR3 spans 15 residues. CDR1 is MNHEY and CDR2 is SVGAGI in the germline V gene. With 0 bases clipped from V and 7 bases from J, the junction kept 4 bases outside the gene matches. The chain's CDR3 is CASSYSGQGVLGYTF. In DNA, the CDR3 is TGTGCCAGCAGTTACTCGGGACAGGGGGTCCTTGGCTACACCTTC.

This chain joins TRBV7-9 and TRBJ1-2, with 11 nucleotides matching TRBD1. After removal of 5 bases from V and 0 bases from J, the junction contained 5 bases not matched to a gene. Germline loops: CDR1 SEHNR, CDR2 FQNEAQ (reference sequence). The CDR3 loop spans 16 amino acids. Written as DNA, the CDR3 is TGTGCCAGCAGCCTCGGACAGGGGGCGTCTAACTATGGCTACACCTTC. This sequence encodes CASSLGQGASNYGYTF. Combining the CDR3 with reference TRBV7-9 and TRBJ1-2 gives the whole variable domain DTGVSQNPRHKITKRGQNVTFRCDPISEHNRLYWYRQTLGQGPEFLTYFQNEAQLEKSRLLSDRFSAERPKGSFSTLEIQRTEQGDSAMYLCASSLGQGASNYGYTFGSGTRLTVV.

The sample holds one count of this clone. This chain uses TRBV6-5 with TRBJ1-2, with 10 nucleotides matching TRBD1. The V segment lost 10 bases and the J segment 6 bases; nucleotides outside the gene matches: 8. CDR3 length: 13 residues. CDR1 and CDR2 (germline): MNHEY, SVGAGI. The CDR3 bases are TGTGCCACCCGTGGACAGGGGGGAGATGGCTACACCTTC. Translation gives CATRGQGGDGYTF.

This clone occurred once. The chain employs TRBV28 and TRBJ1-4, with TRBD1 identical over 9 bases. After removal of 4 bases from V and 11 bases from J, the junction contained 2 bases not matched to a gene. CDR3 length: 12 residues. CDR1 is MDHEN, CDR2 SYDVKM, per germline. The chain's CDR3 is CASSWTGDKLFF. CDR3 nucleotide sequence: TGTGCCAGCAGTTGGACAGGGGACAAACTGTTTTTT.

This clone was seen once. This chain connects TRBV5-1 to TRBJ2-4, with TRBD2 identical over 7 bases. The CDR3 sequence is 17 residues long. V shed 4 bases and J 3 bases; nucleotides not matched to a gene: 13. Germline V gene lookup returns CDR1 SGHRS and CDR2 YFSETQ. DNA of the CDR3: TGCGCCAGCAGCACCGCCGCGGGAGCCGGGGGCAAAAACATTCAGTACTTC. Protein product: CASSTAAGAGGKNIQYF.

V usage is TRBV2 and J usage is TRBJ1-6; perhaps TRBD1 as D (6 bases). The ends were cut back, 7 bases at V and 7 bases at J, with 14 bases in the middle. Germline-derived CDR1 and CDR2 are SNHLY and FYNNEI. The length of the CDR3 is 14 residues. CDR3 loop: CASTGPRGNSPLHF. The CDR3, as DNA: TGTGCCAGCACCGGACCTAGGGGGAATTCACCCCTCCACTTT.

This clone came up many times. V and J are TRBV7-2 and TRBJ2-7; 10 bases are a match to TRBD1. The CDR3 loop spans 16 amino acids. In germline, CDR1 is SGHTA, CDR2 FQGNSA. Trimming removed 1 base from V and 4 bases from J; junction bases left unmatched: 7. This chain's CDR3 is CASSLGTGGRAYEQYF. As DNA, the CDR3 is TGTGCCAGCAGCTTAGGGACAGGGGGAAGAGCGTACGAGCAGTACTTC.

The chain links TRBV27 to TRBJ2-2; tentative D call: TRBD2 (7 bases). Trimming removed 7 bases from V and 4 bases from J, with 13 bases in between. The CDR3 is made up of 14 amino acids. CDR1 is MNHEY and CDR2 is SMNVEV in the germline V gene (reference sequence). CDR3 protein: CASTSRGATGELFF. The CDR3 DNA sequence: TGTGCCAGCACCAGTCGGGGGGCCACCGGGGAGCTGTTTTTT.

The chain combines TRBV10-2 with TRBJ2-1, with 14 bases fitting TRBD2. V shed 8 bases and J 9 bases; nucleotides not matched to a gene: 12. Germline V CDR1 and CDR2: WSHSY, SAAADI. This CDR3 spans 16 amino acids. The CDR3: CASGAAGTSGSGEQFF. CDR3 nucleotides: TGCGCCAGCGGGGCCGCCGGGACTAGCGGGAGTGGTGAGCAGTTCTTC.

The gene calls are TRBV7-9 and TRBJ1-1; 7 nucleotides match TRBD1. V lost 5 bases, J lost 7 bases, and 7 bases stayed unmatched. The CDR3 has 13 amino acids. Germline CDR1 reads SEHNR; CDR2 reads FQNEAQ (reference sequence). CDR3 amino acids: CASSRQGSGEAFF. Written as DNA, the CDR3 is TGTGCCAGCAGCCGACAGGGATCTGGTGAAGCTTTCTTT.

This chain uses TRBV2 with TRBJ1-1; D not resolved. The CDR3 runs to 13 residues. Trimming shortened V by 4 bases and J by 5 bases, and 11 bases separated the two germline ends. Germline lookup yields CDR1 SNHLY and CDR2 FYNNEI. Here the CDR3 reads CASSGVVATEAFF. CDR3 in DNA: TGTGCCAGCAGTGGTGTAGTTGCGACTGAAGCTTTCTTT. The whole variable domain, filled in from reference TRBV2 and TRBJ1-1, reads EPEVTQTPSHQVTQMGQEVILRCVPISNHLYFYWYRQILGQKVEFLVSFYNNEISEKSEIFDDQFSVERPDGSNFTLKIRSTKLEDSAMYFCASSGVVATEAFFGQGTRLTVV.

This rearrangement joins TRBV29-1 to TRBJ2-6; possibly TRBD2 for D (6 bases). The V and J ends lost 5 bases and 0 bases respectively, with 14 bases between them. Looked up from germline, CDR1 is SQVTM and CDR2 is ANQGSEA. CDR3 length equals 16 residues. CDR3 region: CSVFGGALSGANVLTF. CDR3 in DNA: TGCAGCGTTTTCGGGGGAGCCCTCTCTGGGGCCAACGTCCTGACTTTC.